This T cell receptor beta chain was recorded in a study of blood T cells in healthy people across ages. The V gene's germline CDR1 is MNHNY and CDR2 SVGAGI (reference sequence). The CDR3 runs 16 residues. Through a sample-barcoded 5' primer and a J-beta primer mix, a second PCR was run for roughly 6 to 12 cycles. TCRdb called the 5' RACE reads again in MiXCR, with one record for every CDR3 protein. The profile shows around 1,900,000 distinct CDR3 sequences, roughly two fifths of them singletons. Comment on this clonotype: Mismatch with germline at one junction end may stem from a read error.

The source of this sequence is a human donor in good health. Sequencing was carried out using blood. The rearrangement links TRBV6-6 to TRBJ2-1, with 8 bases matching TRBD1. CDR3 region: CVSSYRGGQGNNEQFF. CDR3 nucleotides: TGTGTCAGCAGTTACAGAGGCGGACAGGGTAACAATGAGCAGTTCTTC.